This T cell receptor (beta chain) appears in the sequencing data of a study of T cells of healthy individuals. In its sample, this clonotype was seen a few times. CDR3 length: 15 amino acids. V shed 5 bases and J 4 bases; nucleotides not matched to a gene: 8. Germline CDR1 is MDHEN and CDR2 is SYDVKM. TCRdb independently ran MiXCR on the 5' RACE reads; one entry per CDR3 protein. The sample holds approximately 52,000 distinct CDR3 sequences, around 15% seen once. The V and J genes are TRBV28 and TRBJ2-1; 7 positions match TRBD1. The receptor was isolated from a human donor in good health. The CDR3 DNA is TGTGCCAGCAGTCCTCACCAGGACAGGTACAATGAGCAGTTCTTC. Protein product: CASSPHQDRYNEQFF. Full variable domain (rest looked up from reference TRBV28 and TRBJ2-1): DVKVTQSSRYLVKRTGEKVFLECVQDMDHENMFWYRQDPGLGLRLIYFSYDVKMKEKGDIPEGYSVSREKKERFSLILESASTNQTSMYLCASSPHQDRYNEQFFGPGTRLTVL.